Described below is a single TCR beta chain sequence and its context. Antigen: not known. The data derive from a study of neoadjuvant nivolumab and ipilimumab in lung cancer. As for the study in general: Patients got nivolumab 3 mg/kg on days 1, 15 and 29; combination added ipilimumab 1 mg/kg day 1. General study findings and limits: Compared with tumor-adjacent uninvolved lung, resected tumors showed greater richness and clonality. Only two of four nivolumab-treated tumors gained richness and clonality by surgery.

Using immunoSEQ multiplex PCR, the repertoire was profiled, and TCRdb retains in-frame clones only, with some absent. Seen here are around 30,000 clones, approximately 80% observed once, and the top ten hold under 8%. Germline V gives CDR1 SGHRS, CDR2 YFSETQ. The CDR3 has 16 amino acids. V lost 4 bases to trimming and J lost 4 bases, with 17 bases between them. Specimen: peripheral blood, collected before neoadjuvant nivolumab, alone or with ipilimumab. The source of this sequence is an adult with non-small cell lung cancer. The rearrangement joins TRBV5-1 to TRBJ2-2, with D unresolved. CDR3 DNA sequence: TGCGCCAGCAGCCCACTCTTTCAGGTTGGCACCGGGGAGCTGTTTTTT. Its translation: CASSPLFQVGTGELFF.